This TCR beta chain was sequenced in a study of Ad26.COV2.S vaccination and SARS-CoV-2 variants. Study background: Intramuscularly, Ad26.COV2.S was given either once or twice, 56 days apart.

The table came from immunoSEQ multiplex PCR; TCRdb's copy has only in-frame clones and leaves some out. Of some 340,000 clones in the sample, roughly 80% were seen once. The treatment: approximately 18 received Ad26.COV2.S at low or high dose, single or two shots; 5 received placebo; per-sample allocation not given. Samples were taken on day 63 after the first vaccine or placebo injection. This vaccine is an Ad26 vector that expresses the Wuhan-strain SARS-CoV-2 spike. This clone was counted ten times or more. What it binds is not known. Study conclusions and caveats: An underestimation of total T cell responses may have resulted from the TCR breadth and depth analyses. Reportedly, spike-specific CD8+ and CD4+ T cell responses achieved substantial breadth once vaccination had taken place.

CDR3 length: 15 amino acids. V was clipped by 5 bases and J by 15 bases, with 23 bases between them. Looked up from germline, CDR1 is MDHEN and CDR2 is SYDVKM. This chain uses TRBV28 with TRBJ1-6; no clear D. The material sequenced was peripheral blood, taken in a trial of Ad26.COV2.S vaccine versus placebo. The TCR comes from a person between 18 and 65 years old who received the Ad26.COV2.S COVID-19 vaccine or a placebo. The CDR3 spells CASSPTATDVAVLHF. The CDR3 DNA follows: TGTGCCAGCAGTCCTACTGCGACGGACGTGGCGGTCCTCCACTTT.